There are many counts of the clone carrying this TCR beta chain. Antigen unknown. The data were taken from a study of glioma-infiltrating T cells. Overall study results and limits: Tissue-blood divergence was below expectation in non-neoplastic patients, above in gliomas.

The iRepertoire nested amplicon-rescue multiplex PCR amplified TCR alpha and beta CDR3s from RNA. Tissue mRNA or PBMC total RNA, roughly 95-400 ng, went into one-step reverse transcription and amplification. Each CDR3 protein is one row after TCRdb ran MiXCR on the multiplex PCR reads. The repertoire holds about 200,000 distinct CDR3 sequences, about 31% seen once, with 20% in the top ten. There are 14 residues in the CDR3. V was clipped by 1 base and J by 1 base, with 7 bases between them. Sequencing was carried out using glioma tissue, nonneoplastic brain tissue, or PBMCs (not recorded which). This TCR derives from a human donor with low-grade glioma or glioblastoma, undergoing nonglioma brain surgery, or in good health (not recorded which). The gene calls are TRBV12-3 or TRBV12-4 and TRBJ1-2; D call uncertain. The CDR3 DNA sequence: TGTGCCAGCAGTTTAGGTTCCAGTAACTATGGCTACACCTTC. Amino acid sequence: CASSLGSSNYGYTF.